The rows below give T cell receptor beta chains drawn from one sample of a study of T cell responses to AZD1222 COVID-19 vaccine. Profiled with immunoSEQ multiplex PCR; TCRdb holds only in-frame clones, not every one. Of some 130,000 clones in the sample, 92% were seen once. This specimen consisted of peripheral blood, obtained on day 0 of AZD1222 vaccination. Source of these receptors: an adult in good health. CDR3s include the opening cysteine and the closing phenylalanine or tryptophan. A D gene is named only where the DNA matches it firmly. For some rows the clone size is stated as once, few or many, or as a class when expanded; others skip it.

CDR3aa	CDR3nt	abundance	d_gene	v_gene	j_gene
CATSVPGQGTGELFF	TGTGCCACCAGTGTCCCGGGACAGGGCACCGGGGAGCTGTTTTTT	-	TRBD1	TRBV24-1	TRBJ2-2
CAWSVLASRSGNTIYF	TGTGCCTGGAGTGTCCTGGCCTCTAGGTCTGGAAACACCATATATTTT	-	-	TRBV30	TRBJ1-3
CASRPTGAYEQYF	TGTGCCAGCAGACCGACAGGGGCCTACGAGCAGTACTTC	-	TRBD1	TRBV27	TRBJ2-7
CSVEALGGRSSYEQYF	TGCAGCGTTGAAGCCCTCGGGGGGCGGAGCTCCTACGAGCAGTACTTC	-	-	TRBV29-1	TRBJ2-7
CSVERGDEQFF	TGCAGCGTTGAACGGGGCGATGAGCAGTTCTTC	-	-	TRBV29-1	TRBJ2-1
CASSQRTAGGIGNTIYF	TGTGCCAGCAGCCAAAGGACGGCAGGGGGAATTGGAAACACCATATATTTT	-	-	TRBV21-1	TRBJ1-3
CASSGFRLAGNTGELFF	TGTGCCAGCAGTGGTTTTCGACTAGCGGGGAACACCGGGGAGCTGTTTTTT	-	TRBD2	TRBV6-1	TRBJ2-2
CASSLRDNEQFF	TGTGCCAGCAGCTTGAGGGACAATGAGCAGTTCTTC	once	-	TRBV11-3	TRBJ2-1
CASTHGGGPMYEQYF	TGTGCCAGCACCCATGGTGGGGGGCCGATGTACGAGCAGTACTTC	-	-	TRBV27	TRBJ2-7
CASSLAGTAFSNTGELFF	TGTGCCAGCAGCTTAGCGGGGACAGCGTTTTCGAACACCGGGGAGCTGTTTTTT	-	TRBD1	TRBV7-2	TRBJ2-2
CASSLARQANSPLHF	TGTGCCAGCAGCTTAGCGAGGCAGGCCAATTCACCCCTCCACTTT	-	-	TRBV7-9	TRBJ1-6
CAWSVLRVFDTEAFF	TGTGCCTGGAGTGTACTGCGGGTTTTCGACACTGAAGCTTTCTTT	-	-	TRBV30	TRBJ1-1
CASGGVGSNQPQHF	TGTGCCAGCGGAGGGGTAGGGAGTAATCAGCCCCAGCATTTT	-	-	TRBV28	TRBJ1-5
CASSQDRGTYNEQFF	TGTGCCAGCAGCCAAGATCGGGGGACCTACAATGAGCAGTTCTTC	-	-	TRBV3-1/TRBV3-2	TRBJ2-1
CASSTLFDNEQFF	TGTGCCAGCAGCACCCTTTTTGACAATGAGCAGTTCTTC	once	-	TRBV11-3	TRBJ2-1
CASSYSSGGVEKLFF	TGTGCCAGCAGTTACTCGAGCGGGGGCGTTGAAAAACTGTTTTTT	few	-	TRBV6-6	TRBJ1-4
CASSLARTGGNTEAFF	TGCGCCAGCAGCTTGGCACGGACAGGGGGGAACACTGAAGCTTTCTTT	-	TRBD1	TRBV5-1	TRBJ1-1
CASSQQATGTEAFF	TGCGCCAGCAGCCAACAGGCGACGGGGACTGAAGCTTTCTTT	-	-	TRBV5-1	TRBJ1-1
CSVAQGSTEAFF	TGCAGCGTTGCCCAGGGCAGCACTGAAGCTTTCTTT	-	-	TRBV29-1	TRBJ1-1
CASSKEVRGFGYTF	TGTGCCAGCAGCAAAGAGGTCAGGGGATTCGGCTACACCTTC	-	-	TRBV7-2	TRBJ1-2
CASSADLSSETQYF	TGTGCCAGTAGTGCGGATTTATCGAGTGAGACCCAGTACTTC	-	-	TRBV19	TRBJ2-5
CASSSPVGANYGYTF	TGTGCCAGCAGCTCGCCTGTTGGAGCTAACTATGGCTACACCTTC	-	-	TRBV7-9	TRBJ1-2
CASSIDQGPGQPQHF	TGTGCCAGTAGTATAGATCAGGGTCCTGGGCAGCCCCAGCATTTT	few	-	TRBV19	TRBJ1-5
CASSSGNQPQHF	TGTGCCAGCAGCTCGGGCAATCAGCCCCAGCATTTT	-	-	TRBV7-9	TRBJ1-5
CASSQDRGLAGRENEQFF	TGTGCCAGCAGCCAAGATAGGGGACTAGCGGGAAGGGAAAATGAGCAGTTCTTC	-	TRBD2	TRBV4-2	TRBJ2-1
CASSYGGVGLATGKQYF	TGTGCCAGCAGTTACGGTGGAGTGGGACTAGCGACTGGGAAGCAGTACTTC	-	TRBD2	TRBV6-2/TRBV6-3	TRBJ2-7
CASSIGTAFF	TGTGCCAGCAGTATTGGGACGGCTTTCTTT	-	-	TRBV6-5	TRBJ1-1
CAWSGHGNQPQHF	TGTGCCTGGAGTGGTCATGGCAATCAGCCCCAGCATTTT	-	-	TRBV30	TRBJ1-5
CASSGLAGGETQYF	TGTGCCAGCAGCGGACTAGCGGGAGGAGAGACCCAGTACTTC	-	TRBD2	TRBV6-2/TRBV6-3	TRBJ2-5
CASSQGVYSNQPQHF	TGTGCCAGCAGCCAAGGGGTGTATAGCAATCAGCCCCAGCATTTT	-	-	TRBV3-1/TRBV3-2	TRBJ1-5
CASSLGQGGGYTF	TGTGCCAGCAGCCTCGGACAGGGTGGCGGCTACACCTTC	-	TRBD1	TRBV27	TRBJ1-2
CASTDPGQGTYEQYF	TGCGCCAGCACCGATCCGGGACAGGGAACCTACGAGCAGTACTTC	-	TRBD1	TRBV10-2	TRBJ2-7
CASRSGLGNQPQHF	TGTGCCAGCAGATCAGGGTTAGGTAATCAGCCCCAGCATTTT	-	-	TRBV7-2	TRBJ1-5
CASKNSGTGANVLTF	TGTGCCAGCAAAAATAGCGGGACTGGGGCCAACGTCCTGACTTTC	-	TRBD2	TRBV6-5	TRBJ2-6
CATSGVNYGYTF	TGTGCCACCAGTGGTGTAAACTATGGCTACACCTTC	-	-	TRBV15	TRBJ1-2
CSVAGSGTEAFF	TGCAGCGTTGCCGGTTCGGGCACTGAAGCTTTCTTT	-	-	TRBV29-1	TRBJ1-1
CASSFQFRPAGNTIYF	TGTGCCAGCAGCTTTCAATTCAGGCCGGCTGGAAACACCATATATTTT	-	-	TRBV7-9	TRBJ1-3
CASSYDRGAAYGYTF	TGTGCCAGCAGTTACGATCGGGGGGCGGCGTATGGCTACACCTTC	-	-	TRBV6-5	TRBJ1-2
CASSRLGGGSGANVLTF	TGTGCCAGCAGCCGCCTAGGAGGGGGCTCTGGGGCCAACGTCCTGACTTTC	-	-	TRBV3-1/TRBV3-2	TRBJ2-6
CASSGSGSQPQHF	TGTGCCAGCAGTGGGTCGGGGAGTCAGCCCCAGCATTTT	-	-	TRBV6-6	TRBJ1-5
CASSRTDYEQYF	TGTGCCAGCAGCCGGACCGACTACGAGCAGTACTTC	-	-	TRBV2	TRBJ2-7